The T cell receptor (beta chain) described here comes from a study of cytomegalovirus exposure and HLA in healthy donors. On the study more broadly: An earlier analysis found roughly 100 million unique TCR beta sequences from around 180 million T cells.

PCR employed 60 Vbeta and 13 Jbeta primers. Some clones are missing from TCRdb's copy, which holds only in-frame ones; the method was immunoSEQ multiplex PCR. The listing records some 110,000 clones. CDR3 length equals 11 residues. With V trimmed by 7 bases and J by 11 bases, 8 bases remained unmatched. The germline gives CDR1 SQVTM, CDR2 ANQGSEA. The source is a man between 25 and 39 years old in good health and CMV-seronegative. The sequencing sample was made of PBMCs. The genes are TRBV29-1 and TRBJ1-1; 9 nucleotides line up with TRBD1. CDR3 loop: CSAQDRGTAFF. The CDR3 nucleotides are TGCAGCGCCCAGGACAGGGGCACGGCTTTCTTT.